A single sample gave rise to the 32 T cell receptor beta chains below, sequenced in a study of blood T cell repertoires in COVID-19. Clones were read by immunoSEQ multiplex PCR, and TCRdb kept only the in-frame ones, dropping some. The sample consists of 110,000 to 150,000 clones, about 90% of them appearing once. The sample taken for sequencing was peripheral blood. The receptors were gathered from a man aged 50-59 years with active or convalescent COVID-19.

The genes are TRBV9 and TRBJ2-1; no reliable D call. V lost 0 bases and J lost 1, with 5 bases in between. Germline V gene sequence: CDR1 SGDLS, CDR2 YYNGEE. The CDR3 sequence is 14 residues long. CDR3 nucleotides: TGTGCCAGCAGCGTAGGCCTATCCTACAATGAGCAGTTCTTC. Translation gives CASSVGLSYNEQFF.

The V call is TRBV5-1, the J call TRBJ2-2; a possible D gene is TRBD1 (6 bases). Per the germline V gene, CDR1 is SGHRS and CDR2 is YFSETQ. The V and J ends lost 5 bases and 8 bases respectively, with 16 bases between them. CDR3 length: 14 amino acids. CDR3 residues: CASRRQDSKGELFF. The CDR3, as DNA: TGCGCCAGCAGGCGTCAGGACAGTAAAGGGGAGCTGTTTTTT.

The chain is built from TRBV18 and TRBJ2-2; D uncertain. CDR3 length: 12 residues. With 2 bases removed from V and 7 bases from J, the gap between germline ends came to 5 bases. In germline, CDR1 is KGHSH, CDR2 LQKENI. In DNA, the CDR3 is TGTGCCAGCTCACCAACCGGCGGGGAGCTGTTTTTT. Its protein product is CASSPTGGELFF.

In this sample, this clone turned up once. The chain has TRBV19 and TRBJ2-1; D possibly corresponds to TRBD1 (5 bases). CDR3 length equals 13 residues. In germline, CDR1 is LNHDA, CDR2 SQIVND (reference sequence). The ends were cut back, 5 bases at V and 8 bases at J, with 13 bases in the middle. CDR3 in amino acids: CASSLVQGDEQFF. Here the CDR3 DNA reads TGTGCCAGTAGTCTCGTCCAGGGCGATGAGCAGTTCTTC.

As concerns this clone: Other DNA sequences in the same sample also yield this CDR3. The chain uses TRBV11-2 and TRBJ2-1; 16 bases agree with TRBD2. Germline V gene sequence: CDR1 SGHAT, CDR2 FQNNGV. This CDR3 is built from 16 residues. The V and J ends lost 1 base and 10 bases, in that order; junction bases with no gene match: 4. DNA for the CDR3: TGTGCCAGCAGCTTAGTAGGGACTAGCGGGAGGGGGGAGCAGTTCTTC. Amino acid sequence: CASSLVGTSGRGEQFF.

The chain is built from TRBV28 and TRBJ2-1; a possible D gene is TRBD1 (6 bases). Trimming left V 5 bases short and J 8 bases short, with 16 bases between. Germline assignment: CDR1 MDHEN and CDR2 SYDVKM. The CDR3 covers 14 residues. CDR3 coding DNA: TGTGCCAGCAGTCTCAAATGGGGGCCCTATGAGCAGTTCTTC. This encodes CASSLKWGPYEQFF. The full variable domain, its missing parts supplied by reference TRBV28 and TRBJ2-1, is DVKVTQSSRYLVKRTGEKVFLECVQDMDHENMFWYRQDPGLGLRLIYFSYDVKMKEKGDIPEGYSVSREKKERFSLILESASTNQTSMYLCASSLKWGPYEQFFGPGTRLTVL.

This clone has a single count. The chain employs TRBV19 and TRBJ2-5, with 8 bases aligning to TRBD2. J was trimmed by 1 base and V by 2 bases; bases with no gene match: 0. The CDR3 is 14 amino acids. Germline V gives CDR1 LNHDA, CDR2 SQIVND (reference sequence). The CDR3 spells CASSILAGQETQYF. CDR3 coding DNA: TGTGCCAGTAGTATACTAGCGGGCCAAGAGACCCAGTACTTC.

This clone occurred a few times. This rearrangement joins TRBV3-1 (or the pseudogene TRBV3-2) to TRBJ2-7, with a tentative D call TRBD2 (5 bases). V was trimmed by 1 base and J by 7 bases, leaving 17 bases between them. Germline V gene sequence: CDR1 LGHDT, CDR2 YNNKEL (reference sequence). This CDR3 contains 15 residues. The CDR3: CASSQARTPPGEQYF. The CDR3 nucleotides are TGTGCCAGCAGCCAAGCCCGAACGCCCCCGGGGGAGCAGTACTTC.

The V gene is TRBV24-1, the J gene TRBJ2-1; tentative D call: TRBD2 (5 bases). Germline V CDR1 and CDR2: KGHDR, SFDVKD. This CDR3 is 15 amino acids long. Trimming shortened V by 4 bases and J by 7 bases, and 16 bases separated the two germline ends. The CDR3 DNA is TGTGCCACCAGTGACCAGCCCCATAGCGTTAATGAGCAGTTCTTC. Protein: CATSDQPHSVNEQFF.

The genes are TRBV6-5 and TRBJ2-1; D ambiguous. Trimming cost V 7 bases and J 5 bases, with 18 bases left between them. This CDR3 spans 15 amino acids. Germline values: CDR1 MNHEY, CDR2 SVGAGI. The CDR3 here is CASKTPVLTHNEQFF. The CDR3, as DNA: TGTGCCAGCAAAACTCCGGTCTTAACCCACAATGAGCAGTTCTTC.

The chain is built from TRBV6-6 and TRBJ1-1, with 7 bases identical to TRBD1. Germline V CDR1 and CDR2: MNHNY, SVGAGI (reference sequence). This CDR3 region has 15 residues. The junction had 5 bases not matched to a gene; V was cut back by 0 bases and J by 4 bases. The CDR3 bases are TGTGCCAGCAGTTACTCCCCAGGGGGTGTCACTGAAGCTTTCTTT. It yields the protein CASSYSPGGVTEAFF.

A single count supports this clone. This chain's CDR3 is CASSPRLAGSNTGELFF. The CDR3 bases are TGCGCCAGCAGCCCCCGACTAGCGGGGTCGAACACCGGGGAGCTGTTTTTT. This chain connects TRBV5-1 to TRBJ2-2; 11 bases are shared with TRBD2. Germline assignment: CDR1 SGHRS and CDR2 YFSETQ. The CDR3 totals 17 residues. The V segment lost 4 bases and the J segment 0 bases; nucleotides outside the gene matches: 5.

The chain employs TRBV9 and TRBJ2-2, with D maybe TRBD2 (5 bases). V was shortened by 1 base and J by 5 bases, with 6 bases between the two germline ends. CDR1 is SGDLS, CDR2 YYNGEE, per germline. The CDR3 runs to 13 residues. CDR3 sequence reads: CASSVTGTGELFF. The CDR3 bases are TGTGCCAGCAGCGTAACGGGGACCGGGGAGCTGTTTTTT.

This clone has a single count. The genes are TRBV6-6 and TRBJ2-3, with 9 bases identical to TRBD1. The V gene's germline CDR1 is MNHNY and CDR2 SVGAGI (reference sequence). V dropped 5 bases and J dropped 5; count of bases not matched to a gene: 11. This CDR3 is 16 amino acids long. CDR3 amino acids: CASSASWDREVDTQYF. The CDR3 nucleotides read TGTGCCAGCAGTGCTTCGTGGGACAGGGAGGTAGATACGCAGTATTTT.

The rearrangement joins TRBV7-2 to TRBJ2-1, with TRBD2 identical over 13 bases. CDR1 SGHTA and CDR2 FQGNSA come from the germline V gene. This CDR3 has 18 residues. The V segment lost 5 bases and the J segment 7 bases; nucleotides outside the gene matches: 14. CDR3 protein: CASSREVPGLAGINEQFF. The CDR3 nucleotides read TGTGCCAGCAGCAGAGAGGTGCCGGGACTAGCGGGAATAAATGAGCAGTTCTTC.

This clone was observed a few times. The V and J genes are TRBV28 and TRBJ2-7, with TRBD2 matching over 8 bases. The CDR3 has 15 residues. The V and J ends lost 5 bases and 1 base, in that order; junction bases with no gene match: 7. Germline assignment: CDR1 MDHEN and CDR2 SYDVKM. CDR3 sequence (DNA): TGTGCCAGCAGTCCACGGGGGGGCCCATCCTACGAGCAGTACTTC. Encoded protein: CASSPRGGPSYEQYF.

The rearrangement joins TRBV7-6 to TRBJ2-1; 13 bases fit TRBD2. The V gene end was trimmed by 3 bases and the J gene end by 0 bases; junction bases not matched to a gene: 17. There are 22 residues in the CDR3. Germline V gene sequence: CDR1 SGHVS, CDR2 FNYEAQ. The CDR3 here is CASSFGLPGGTSGKFSYNEQFF. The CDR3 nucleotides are TGTGCCAGCAGCTTTGGTCTACCGGGAGGGACTAGCGGGAAATTCTCCTACAATGAGCAGTTCTTC.

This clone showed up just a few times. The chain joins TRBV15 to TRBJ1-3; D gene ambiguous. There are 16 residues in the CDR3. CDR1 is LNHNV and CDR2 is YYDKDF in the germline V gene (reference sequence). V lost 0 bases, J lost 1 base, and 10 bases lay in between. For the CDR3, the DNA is TGTGCCACCAGCAGAGATCTTCGGGATTCTGGAAACACCATATATTTT. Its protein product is CATSRDLRDSGNTIYF.

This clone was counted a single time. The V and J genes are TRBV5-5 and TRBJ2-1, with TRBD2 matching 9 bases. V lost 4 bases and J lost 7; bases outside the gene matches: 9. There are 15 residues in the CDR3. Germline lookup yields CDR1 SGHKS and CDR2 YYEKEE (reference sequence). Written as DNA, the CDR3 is TGTGCCAGCAGCCCTTCCGGGACTAGCAGGAATGAGCAGTTCTTC. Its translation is CASSPSGTSRNEQFF.

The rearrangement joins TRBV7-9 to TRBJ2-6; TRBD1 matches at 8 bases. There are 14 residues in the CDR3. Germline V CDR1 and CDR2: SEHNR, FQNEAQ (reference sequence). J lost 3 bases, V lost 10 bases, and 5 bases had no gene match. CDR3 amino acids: CATQQGGGANVLTF. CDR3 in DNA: TGTGCCACCCAACAGGGGGGTGGGGCCAACGTCCTGACTTTC.

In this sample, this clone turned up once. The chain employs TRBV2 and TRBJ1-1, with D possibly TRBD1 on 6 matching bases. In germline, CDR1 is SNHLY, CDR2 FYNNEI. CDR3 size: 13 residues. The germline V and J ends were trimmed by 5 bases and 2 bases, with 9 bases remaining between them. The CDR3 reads CASSRQVNTEAFF. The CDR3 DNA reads TGTGCCAGCAGTCGACAGGTTAACACTGAAGCTTTCTTT. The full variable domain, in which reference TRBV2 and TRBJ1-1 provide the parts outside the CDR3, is EPEVTQTPSHQVTQMGQEVILRCVPISNHLYFYWYRQILGQKVEFLVSFYNNEISEKSEIFDDQFSVERPDGSNFTLKIRSTKLEDSAMYFCASSRQVNTEAFFGQGTRLTVV.

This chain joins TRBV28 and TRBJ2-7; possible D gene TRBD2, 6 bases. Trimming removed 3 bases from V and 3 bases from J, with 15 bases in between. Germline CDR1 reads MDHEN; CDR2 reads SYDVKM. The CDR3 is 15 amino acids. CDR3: CASSLKAGIYYEQYF. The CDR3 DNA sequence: TGTGCCAGCAGTTTGAAGGCGGGGATATACTACGAGCAGTACTTC.

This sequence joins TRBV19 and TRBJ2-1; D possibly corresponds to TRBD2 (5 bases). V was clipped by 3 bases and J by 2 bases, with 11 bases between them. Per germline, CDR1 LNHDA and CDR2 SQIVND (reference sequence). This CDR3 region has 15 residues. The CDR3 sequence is CASSIILATYNEQFF. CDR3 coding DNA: TGTGCCAGTAGTATTATCCTAGCCACCTACAATGAGCAGTTCTTC.

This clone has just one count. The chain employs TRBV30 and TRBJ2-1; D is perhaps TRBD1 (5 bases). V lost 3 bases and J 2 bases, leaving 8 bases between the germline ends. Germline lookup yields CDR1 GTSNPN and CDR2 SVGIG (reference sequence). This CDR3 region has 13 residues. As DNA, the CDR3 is TGTGCCTGGAGATCACAGGCCTACAATGAGCAGTTCTTC. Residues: CAWRSQAYNEQFF.

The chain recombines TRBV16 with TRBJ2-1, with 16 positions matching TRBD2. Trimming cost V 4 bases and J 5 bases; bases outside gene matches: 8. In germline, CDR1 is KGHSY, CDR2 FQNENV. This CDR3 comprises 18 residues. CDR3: CASSLGTSGRGLHNEQFF. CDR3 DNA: TGTGCCAGCAGCCTTGGGACTAGCGGGAGGGGGCTGCACAATGAGCAGTTCTTC. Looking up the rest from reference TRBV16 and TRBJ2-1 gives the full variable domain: GEEVAQTPKHLVRGEGQKAKLYCAPIKGHSYVFWYQQVLKNEFKFLISFQNENVFDETGMPKERFSAKCLPNSPCSLEIQATKLEDSAVYFCASSLGTSGRGLHNEQFFGPGTRLTVL.

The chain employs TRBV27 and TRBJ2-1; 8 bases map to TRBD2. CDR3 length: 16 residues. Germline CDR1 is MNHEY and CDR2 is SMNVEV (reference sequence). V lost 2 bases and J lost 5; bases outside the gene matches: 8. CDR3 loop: CASSLKWSGSNNEQFF. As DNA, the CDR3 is TGTGCCAGCAGTTTAAAGTGGAGCGGGAGTAACAATGAGCAGTTCTTC.

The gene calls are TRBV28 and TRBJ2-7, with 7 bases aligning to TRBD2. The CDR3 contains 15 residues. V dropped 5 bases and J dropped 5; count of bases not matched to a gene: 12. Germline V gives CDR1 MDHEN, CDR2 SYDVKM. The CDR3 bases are TGTGCCAGCAGTCCACCATTTAGGGGAGGGGACGAGCAGTACTTC. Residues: CASSPPFRGGDEQYF.

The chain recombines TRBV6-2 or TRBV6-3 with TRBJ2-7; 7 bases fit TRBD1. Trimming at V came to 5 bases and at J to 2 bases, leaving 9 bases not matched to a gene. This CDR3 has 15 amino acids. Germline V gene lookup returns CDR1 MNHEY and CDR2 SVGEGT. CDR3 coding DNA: TGTGCCAGCAGTCTCGACAGGGTACTAGCCTACGAGCAGTACTTC. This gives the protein CASSLDRVLAYEQYF.

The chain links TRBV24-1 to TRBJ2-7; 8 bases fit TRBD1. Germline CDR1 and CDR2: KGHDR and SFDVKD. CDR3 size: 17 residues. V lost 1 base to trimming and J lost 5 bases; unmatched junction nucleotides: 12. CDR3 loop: CATSDFMTPRGPDEQYF. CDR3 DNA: TGTGCCACCAGTGATTTTATGACCCCCAGGGGGCCTGACGAGCAGTACTTC.

CDR3 loop: CASSLGTANLNTEAFF. CDR3 bases: TGTGCCAGCAGCTTAGGGACAGCTAATCTGAACACTGAAGCTTTCTTT. The chain has TRBV11-2 and TRBJ1-1, with D maybe TRBD1 (6 bases). Germline CDR1 SGHAT, CDR2 FQNNGV. V was shortened by 1 base and J by 0 bases, with 12 bases between the two germline ends. The CDR3 runs 16 residues. Full variable domain (rest looked up from reference TRBV11-2 and TRBJ1-1): EAGVAQSPRYKIIEKRQSVAFWCNPISGHATLYWYQQILGQGPKLLIQFQNNGVVDDSQLPKDRFSAERLKGVDSTLKIQPAKLEDSAVYLCASSLGTANLNTEAFFGQGTRLTVV.

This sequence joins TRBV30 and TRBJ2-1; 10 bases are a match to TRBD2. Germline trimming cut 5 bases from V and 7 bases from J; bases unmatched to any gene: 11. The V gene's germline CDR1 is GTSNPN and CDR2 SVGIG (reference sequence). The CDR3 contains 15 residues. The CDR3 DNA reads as TGTGCCTGGTCAGCGGGAGGGCTAAAGTGGAATGAGCAGTTCTTC. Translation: CAWSAGGLKWNEQFF.

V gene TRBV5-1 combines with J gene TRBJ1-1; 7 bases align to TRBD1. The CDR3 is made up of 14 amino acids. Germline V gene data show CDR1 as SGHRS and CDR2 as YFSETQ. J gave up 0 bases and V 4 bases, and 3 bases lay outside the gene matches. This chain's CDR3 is CASSGTALNTEAFF. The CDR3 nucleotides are TGCGCCAGCAGCGGGACAGCCCTGAACACTGAAGCTTTCTTT.